A selection of T cell receptor beta chains follows, all from one sample in a study of PD-1 blockade in mismatch repair-deficient tumors. Generated by immunoSEQ multiplex PCR, the TCRdb table keeps only in-frame clones and is missing some. The sample lists tens of thousands of clones, roughly 78% seen once, with 3.3% in the top ten. Sequencing used peripheral blood, obtained 4 weeks after starting pembrolizumab. The receptors were sampled from an adult with mismatch repair-deficient cancer. The CDR3 runs from the conserved cysteine through the conserved F or W. D genes are given only for firm matches. Not every row has a clone size; where given, it reads once, few, many or a size class.

TRBJ1-1	NA	once	TRBV4-1	16	CASSQRGGAMNTEAFF	TGCGCCAGCAGCCAGAGGGGGGGGGCCATGAACACTGAAGCTTTCTTT
TRBJ2-2	TRBD1	once	TRBV6-5	15	CASSRRTGATGELFF	TGTGCCAGCAGCCGTCGGACAGGGGCCACCGGGGAGCTGTTTTTT
TRBJ2-1	NA	NA	TRBV19	14	CASSIDGGGTEQFF	TGTGCCAGTAGTATAGATGGTGGGGGGACTGAGCAGTTCTTC
TRBJ2-7	TRBD2	once	TRBV2	16	CASRGGTSGRSYEQYF	TGTGCCAGCAGGGGGGGGACTAGCGGGAGATCCTACGAGCAGTACTTC
TRBJ1-4	TRBD1	few	TRBV10-2	15	CASLGGPGGNEKLFF	TGCGCCAGCTTAGGAGGTCCAGGGGGAAATGAAAAACTGTTTTTT
TRBJ2-5	NA	few	TRBV5-4	15	CASSFTLGRQETQYF	TGTGCCAGCAGCTTTACGTTGGGCAGACAAGAGACCCAGTACTTC
TRBJ2-3	NA	NA	TRBV9	14	CASSGGLSTDTQYF	TGTGCCAGCAGCGGAGGCCTCTCCACAGATACGCAGTATTTT
TRBJ1-5	NA	NA	TRBV5-1	15	CASSLGGYSNQPQHF	TGTGCCAGCAGCTTGGGCGGGTATAGCAATCAGCCCCAGCATTTT
TRBJ2-1	NA	NA	TRBV27	13	CASSLLGYNEQFF	TGTGCCAGCAGTTTGTTGGGTTACAATGAGCAGTTCTTC
TRBJ2-1	TRBD2	NA	TRBV7-3	13	CASSAGGGSLQFF	TGTGCCAGCAGCGCGGGTGGCGGGAGTCTACAGTTCTTC
TRBJ1-2	NA	once	TRBV5-1	15	CASTGGPSRGYGYTF	TGCGCCAGCACGGGGGGACCATCCCGGGGGTATGGCTACACCTTC
TRBJ2-3	TRBD2	NA	TRBV29-1	14	CSAATSGRADTQYF	TGCAGCGCCGCGACTAGCGGGAGGGCAGATACGCAGTATTTT
TRBJ1-2	TRBD1	NA	TRBV10-3	14	CAIDPTGGYYGYTF	TGTGCCATCGACCCGACAGGGGGCTACTATGGCTACACCTTC
TRBJ2-1	NA	NA	TRBV10-2	14	CASSESPGNNEQFF	TGCGCCAGCAGTGAGTCGCCAGGGAACAATGAGCAGTTCTTC
TRBJ2-2	TRBD1	NA	TRBV5-5	16	CASSLVPQGFTGELFF	TGTGCCAGCAGCTTGGTCCCACAGGGGTTCACCGGGGAGCTGTTTTTT
TRBJ1-1	NA	few	TRBV7-2	13	CASSSYRNTEAFF	TGTGCCAGCAGCTCGTACAGGAACACTGAAGCTTTCTTT
TRBJ2-2	TRBD1	NA	TRBV18	15	CASSAGTANTGELFF	TGTGCCAGCTCAGCCGGGACAGCGAACACCGGGGAGCTGTTTTTT
TRBJ1-1	NA	NA	TRBV7-9	13	CASSLGGATEAFF	TGTGCCAGCAGCTTGGGCGGCGCCACTGAAGCTTTCTTT
TRBJ2-1	NA	NA	TRBV7-7	13	CASSLSRYNEQFF	TGTGCTAGCAGCTTAAGTCGGTACAATGAGCAGTTCTTC
TRBJ1-2	NA	NA	TRBV27	15	CASSKTGLNNYGYTF	TGTGCCAGCAGTAAAACAGGGTTGAATAACTATGGCTACACCTTC
TRBJ1-2	NA	NA	TRBV6-1	16	CASSEAGGAVYYGYTF	TGTGCCAGCAGTGAAGCGGGTGGGGCGGTGTACTATGGCTACACCTTC
TRBJ1-1	NA	NA	TRBV14	16	CASSQDTAPSVRSAFF	TGTGCCAGCAGCCAAGATACGGCTCCCTCCGTTCGAAGCGCTTTCTTT
TRBJ1-1	NA	NA	TRBV4-2	16	CASSRVEQEPGAEAFF	TGTGCCAGCAGCCGAGTAGAACAGGAACCAGGGGCTGAAGCTTTCTTT
TRBJ2-1	TRBD2	NA	TRBV7-9	16	CASSHPGLAGYNEQFF	TGTGCCAGCAGCCACCCCGGACTAGCGGGATACAATGAGCAGTTCTTC
TRBJ2-6	TRBD1	NA	TRBV7-9	15	CASSSQGTGANVLTF	TGTGCCAGCAGCTCACAGGGGACTGGGGCCAACGTCCTGACTTTC
TRBJ1-5	NA	few	TRBV6-6	13	CASSYEGYQPQHF	TGTGCCAGCAGTTACGAAGGGTATCAGCCCCAGCATTTT
TRBJ2-2	TRBD2	NA	TRBV7-8	16	CASRTSGSSNTGELFF	TGTGCCAGCCGAACTAGCGGGAGCTCGAACACCGGGGAGCTGTTTTTT
TRBJ2-5	NA	NA	TRBV11-2	13	CASSNDRSETQYF	TGTGCCAGCAGTAACGACAGGAGCGAGACCCAGTACTTC
TRBJ2-1	TRBD2	NA	TRBV13	17	CASSPQLGTSFLHEQFF	TGTGCCAGCAGCCCGCAGCTCGGGACTAGCTTCCTCCATGAGCAGTTCTTC
TRBJ1-1	TRBD1	NA	TRBV30	14	CAWDPGQGNTEAFF	TGTGCCTGGGATCCGGGACAGGGGAACACTGAAGCTTTCTTT
TRBJ1-4	TRBD1	NA	TRBV6-5	16	CASGSPRYGDSEKLFF	TGTGCCAGCGGTTCCCCGAGGTATGGGGACAGTGAAAAACTGTTTTTT
TRBJ1-1	NA	few	TRBV27	14	CASRGGNANTEAFF	TGTGCCAGCAGGGGGGGGAATGCGAACACTGAAGCTTTCTTT
TRBJ2-3	TRBD2	NA	TRBV5-6	15	CASSLGGSWTDTQYF	TGTGCCAGCAGCTTGGGCGGGAGTTGGACAGATACGCAGTATTTT
TRBJ1-2	TRBD1	NA	TRBV5-4	15	CASSLPGQGASGYTF	TGTGCCAGCAGCTTGCCCGGACAGGGGGCCAGTGGCTACACCTTC
TRBJ1-1	NA	once	TRBV12-5	20	CASGLVLGRGYGTADTEAFF	TGTGCTAGTGGTTTGGTACTGGGCAGGGGATATGGTACCGCGGACACTGAAGCTTTCTTT
TRBJ2-5	TRBD2	NA	TRBV5-1	15	CASTYSGTVKETQYF	TGCGCCAGCACTTATAGCGGGACCGTAAAAGAGACCCAGTACTTC
TRBJ1-2	NA	NA	TRBV11-2	13	CASSLTGFDGYTF	TGTGCCAGCAGCTTAACAGGATTCGATGGCTACACCTTC